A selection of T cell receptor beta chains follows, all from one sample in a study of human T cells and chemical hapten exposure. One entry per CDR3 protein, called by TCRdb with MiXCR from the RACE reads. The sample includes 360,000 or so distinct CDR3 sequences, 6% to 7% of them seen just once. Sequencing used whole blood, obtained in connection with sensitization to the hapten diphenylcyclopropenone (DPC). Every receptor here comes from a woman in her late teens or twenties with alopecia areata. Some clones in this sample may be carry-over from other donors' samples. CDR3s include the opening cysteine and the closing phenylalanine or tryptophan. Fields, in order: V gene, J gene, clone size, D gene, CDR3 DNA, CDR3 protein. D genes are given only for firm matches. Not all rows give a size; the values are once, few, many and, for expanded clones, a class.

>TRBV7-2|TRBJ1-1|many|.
TGTGCCAGCAGCCGACGAACCCTTGAAGCTTTCTTT
CASSRRTLEAFF
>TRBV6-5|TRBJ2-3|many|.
TGTGCCAGCAGGGGCGGGGGCACAGATACGCAGTATTTT
CASRGGGTDTQYF
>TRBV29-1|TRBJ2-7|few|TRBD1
TGCAGCGCGGGACAGGGGGCAACTCGAGAGCAGTACTTC
CSAGQGATREQYF
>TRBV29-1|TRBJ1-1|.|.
TGCAGCGCCCTACCCCGAAGGGCGCGTAGAACTGAAGCTTTCTTT
CSALPRRARRTEAFF
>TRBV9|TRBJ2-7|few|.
TGTGCCAGCAGCGGCCGAGACGGCGTAGGGCCTACCTACGAGCAGTACTTC
CASSGRDGVGPTYEQYF
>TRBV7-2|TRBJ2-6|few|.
TGTGCCAGCAGCTGGAGGGTTACCTCTGGGGCCAACGTCCTGACTTTC
CASSWRVTSGANVLTF
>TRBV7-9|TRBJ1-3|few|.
TGTGCCAGCAGCTCCGGGACTCTGGGAAACACCATATATTTT
CASSSGTLGNTIYF
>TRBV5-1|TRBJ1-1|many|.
TGCGCCAGCAGCTTGACAGGGCCCGACACTGAAGCTTTCTTT
CASSLTGPDTEAFF
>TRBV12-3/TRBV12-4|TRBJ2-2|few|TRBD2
TGTGCCAGCGGCGGGGGGGCGAACACCGGGGAGCTGTTTTTT
CASGGGANTGELFF
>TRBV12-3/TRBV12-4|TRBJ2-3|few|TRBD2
TGTGCCAGCAGTCCCCTCGGACTAGCGGATAGCACAGATACGCAGTATTTT
CASSPLGLADSTDTQYF
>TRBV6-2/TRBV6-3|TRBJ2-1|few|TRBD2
TGTGCCAGCAGTTACTCAGCGGGGGCCTACAATGAGCAGTTCTTC
CASSYSAGAYNEQFF
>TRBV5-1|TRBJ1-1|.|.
TGCGCCAGCAGCCCGATTCTAGGCGCTGGGGACACTGAAGCTTTCTTT
CASSPILGAGDTEAFF
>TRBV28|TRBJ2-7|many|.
TGTGCCAGCAGTTTGTACTGGAGGTCACTCTCCTACGAGCAGTACTTC
CASSLYWRSLSYEQYF
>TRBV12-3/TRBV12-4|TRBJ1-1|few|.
TGTGCCAGCAGTCCGCTGGGAGGAGGCACTGAAGCTTTCTTT
CASSPLGGGTEAFF
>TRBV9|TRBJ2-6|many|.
TGTGCCAGCAGCCCGGTTGGCGGCTCTGGGGCCAACGTCCTGACTTTC
CASSPVGGSGANVLTF
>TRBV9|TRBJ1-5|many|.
TGTGCCAGCAGCGTAGGGGGCGACCCTGGGGATCAGCCCCAGCATTTT
CASSVGGDPGDQPQHF
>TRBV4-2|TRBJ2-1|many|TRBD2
TGTGCCAGCAGCCAACAGAGCGGGGGGGCCAACTACAATGAGCAGTTCTTC
CASSQQSGGANYNEQFF
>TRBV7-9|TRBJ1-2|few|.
TGTGCCAGCAGCTCCTTATGGCCTAACTATGGCTACACCTTC
CASSSLWPNYGYTF
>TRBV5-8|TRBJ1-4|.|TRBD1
TGTGCCAGCAGCTCACCGGGACAGGCTTCGAGGGGACTGTTTTTT
CASSSPGQASRGLFF
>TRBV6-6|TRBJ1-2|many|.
TGTGCCAGCAGTCCCATGGGGGGCGCCTATGGCTACACCTTC
CASSPMGGAYGYTF
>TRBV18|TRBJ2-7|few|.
TGTGCCAGCTCACCTCAGGACCTTACGCCTAAGTCTCGGTACTTC
CASSPQDLTPKSRYF
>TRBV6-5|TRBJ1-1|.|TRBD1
TGTGCCAGCAGTTATAGACCGGGACAGATGAACACTGAAGCTTTCTTT
CASSYRPGQMNTEAFF
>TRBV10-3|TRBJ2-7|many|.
TGTGCCATCACCCAGCAACTCTCCTACGAGCAGTACTTC
CAITQQLSYEQYF
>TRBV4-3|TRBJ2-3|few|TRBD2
TGCGCCAGCAGCCCGCAGCTAGCGGGGGGCGGGTCAGATACGCAGTATTTT
CASSPQLAGGGSDTQYF
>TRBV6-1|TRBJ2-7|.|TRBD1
TGTGCCAGCAGGGGACAGGGGAGCAACTACGAGCAGTACTTC
CASRGQGSNYEQYF
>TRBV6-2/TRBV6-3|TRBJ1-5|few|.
TGTGCCAGTAGAGTGGGCGGCCGAGATCAGCCCCAGCATTTT
CASRVGGRDQPQHF
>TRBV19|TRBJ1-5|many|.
TGTGCCAGTAGTATCCGGGACACGTATCAGCCCCAGCATTTT
CASSIRDTYQPQHF
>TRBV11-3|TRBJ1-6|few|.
TGTGCCAGCAGCTCCGGGCCAGGATCACCCCTCCACTTT
CASSSGPGSPLHF